These T cell receptor beta chains were read from a single sample in a study of blood T cells in healthy people across ages. TCRdb passed the 5' RACE reads through MiXCR, listing each CDR3 protein once. The sample has around 1,900,000 distinct CDR3 sequences; about 39% are singletons. Sequences were obtained from blood. These receptor sequences come from a human donor in good health. Each CDR3 is given with its conserved first and last residue. The D gene is left open where the match is weak. Size is stated for part of the rows, as once, few or many counts, or as a class when the clone is expanded.

>-|-|TRBJ1-2|14|TRBV18
CASSPPSLGYGYTF
TGTGCCAGCTCACCACCCAGCCTAGGGTATGGCTACACCTTC
>TRBD1|-|TRBJ2-1|15|TRBV4-1
CASSQEGTGDNEQFF
TGCGCCAGCAGCCAAGAAGGGACAGGCGACAATGAGCAGTTCTTC
>-|-|TRBJ1-2|16|TRBV20-1
CSANPGTLASSYGYTF
TGCAGTGCTAACCCCGGGACACTCGCATCCAGTTATGGCTACACCTTC
>-|-|TRBJ1-6|13|TRBV20-1
CSASGQYNSPLHF
TGCAGTGCTAGCGGACAGTATAATTCACCCCTCCACTTT
>-|few|TRBJ2-7|13|TRBV20-1
CSASSTPSYEQYF
TGCAGTGCCTCCTCGACACCTTCCTACGAGCAGTACTTC
>-|-|TRBJ2-3|16|TRBV5-1
CASSLVFNEATDTQYF
TGCGCCAGCAGCTTGGTTTTTAACGAGGCCACAGATACGCAGTATTTT
>-|-|TRBJ1-1|15|TRBV13
CASSSGGWWAHGAFF
TGTGCCAGCAGCTCGGGGGGGTGGTGGGCCCATGGAGCTTTCTTT
>-|-|TRBJ2-3|15|TRBV5-1
CASSLVGRHTDTQYF
TGCGCCAGCAGCTTGGTGGGGCGACACACAGATACGCAGTATTTT
>-|-|TRBJ2-5|16|TRBV6-1
CASSGGGGRRRSEQYF
TGTGCCAGCAGTGGAGGGGGAGGGCGGCGGCGGAGTGAGCAGTACTTC
>-|-|TRBJ1-2|13|TRBV13
CASSLAYANGYTF
TGTGCCAGCAGCTTAGCATACGCCAATGGCTACACCTTC
>TRBD1|few|TRBJ2-3|14|TRBV10-3
CAISTDRGGDTQYF
TGTGCCATCAGCACCGACAGGGGAGGAGATACGCAGTATTTT
>TRBD1|few|TRBJ2-7|16|TRBV9
CASSPQTGAGLYEQYF
TGTGCCAGCAGCCCACAAACAGGGGCAGGCCTCTACGAGCAGTACTTC
>-|-|TRBJ2-1|13|TRBV4-1
CASSQEGTLFKFF
TGCGCCAGCAGCCAAGAGGGGACCCTCTTTAAGTTCTTC
>-|-|TRBJ2-5|13|TRBV19
CASSNDRSGIKYF
TGTGCCAGTAGTAACGACAGGTCGGGGATTAAGTACTTC